Listed below are T cell receptor beta chains from one sample, sequenced in a study of blood T cell repertoires in COVID-19. Repertoires were generated with immunoSEQ multiplex PCR, while TCRdb's copy carries only in-frame clones and drops some. The sample consists of fewer than 400,000 clones, roughly 86% of them appearing once. The sample taken for sequencing was peripheral blood. The receptors were gathered from a human donor in a cohort sampled during active COVID-19. Both conserved end residues are part of each CDR3. D genes are given only for firm matches. Clone size is given for some rows only: seen once, a few or many times, or a class if the clone is expanded.

v_call: TRBV29-1
j_call: TRBJ2-2
clone_size: -
d_call: TRBD2
cdr3_nt: TGCAGCGTTGGGGCACTAGCGGGGACCGGGGAGCTGTTTTTT
cdr3_aa: CSVGALAGTGELFF

v_call: TRBV3-1/TRBV3-2
j_call: TRBJ1-2
clone_size: -
d_call: -
cdr3_nt: TGTGCCAGCAGCCAAGATCGGACGGGGAGAGGCTACACCTTC
cdr3_aa: CASSQDRTGRGYTF

v_call: TRBV19
j_call: TRBJ1-2
clone_size: once
d_call: TRBD1
cdr3_nt: TGTGCCAGTAGTGACAGGGACGGCGGCTACACCTTC
cdr3_aa: CASSDRDGGYTF

v_call: TRBV7-9
j_call: TRBJ1-1
clone_size: few
d_call: -
cdr3_nt: TGTGCCAGCAGCTTAGTTCGTTCGGTTATGAACACTGAAGCTTTCTTT
cdr3_aa: CASSLVRSVMNTEAFF

v_call: TRBV7-2
j_call: TRBJ2-5
clone_size: -
d_call: TRBD2
cdr3_nt: TGTGCCAGCAGCTTAGAGTCTGCTAGCGGGAGCCGACAAGAGACCCAGTACTTC
cdr3_aa: CASSLESASGSRQETQYF

v_call: TRBV19
j_call: TRBJ2-4
clone_size: -
d_call: -
cdr3_nt: TGTGCCAGTAGTATCGGGGGGCAGGAAAACATTCAGTACTTC
cdr3_aa: CASSIGGQENIQYF

v_call: TRBV28
j_call: TRBJ1-1
clone_size: -
d_call: -
cdr3_nt: TGTGCCAGCAGTTTATTCCACGTACCTAGAATGACTGAAGCTTTCTTT
cdr3_aa: CASSLFHVPRMTEAFF

v_call: TRBV15
j_call: TRBJ1-2
clone_size: -
d_call: TRBD1
cdr3_nt: TGTGCCACCAGCAGTGGGACAGGTCGCGGCTACACCTTC
cdr3_aa: CATSSGTGRGYTF

v_call: TRBV2
j_call: TRBJ2-5
clone_size: -
d_call: TRBD1
cdr3_nt: TGTGCCAGCACTGCCACGGGACAGGGGGAGACCCAGTACTTC
cdr3_aa: CASTATGQGETQYF

v_call: TRBV9
j_call: TRBJ1-1
clone_size: -
d_call: -
cdr3_nt: TGTGCCAGCAGCGTAGGGGGGCCGAACACTGAAGCTTTCTTT
cdr3_aa: CASSVGGPNTEAFF

v_call: TRBV18
j_call: TRBJ2-5
clone_size: -
d_call: TRBD1
cdr3_nt: TGTGCCAGCTCACCAAGGGACAGTAAGGAGACCCAGTACTTC
cdr3_aa: CASSPRDSKETQYF

v_call: TRBV28
j_call: TRBJ2-1
clone_size: -
d_call: -
cdr3_nt: TGTGCCAGCAGTTTAGGGACTTACAATGAGCAGTTCTTC
cdr3_aa: CASSLGTYNEQFF

v_call: TRBV10-3
j_call: TRBJ1-3
clone_size: -
d_call: -
cdr3_nt: TGTGCCATCAGAAGCCTAATCTCTGGAAACACCATATATTTT
cdr3_aa: CAIRSLISGNTIYF

v_call: TRBV7-3
j_call: TRBJ2-5
clone_size: -
d_call: -
cdr3_nt: TGTGCCAGCAGCGAATTGGGGACACGGGAAGAGACCCAGTACTTC
cdr3_aa: CASSELGTREETQYF

v_call: TRBV19
j_call: TRBJ2-1
clone_size: -
d_call: TRBD2
cdr3_nt: TGTGCCAGTAGTGGCCTGGGACTAGCGGAGCAGTTCTTC
cdr3_aa: CASSGLGLAEQFF

v_call: TRBV5-4
j_call: TRBJ2-2
clone_size: -
d_call: -
cdr3_nt: TGTGCCAGCAGCTTGGTAGGAGGGACCGTCGGGGAGCTGTTTTTT
cdr3_aa: CASSLVGGTVGELFF

v_call: TRBV15
j_call: TRBJ1-2
clone_size: once
d_call: TRBD1
cdr3_nt: TGTGCCACCAGCAGAGGCCGGGACAGACGAGGCTACACCTTC
cdr3_aa: CATSRGRDRRGYTF

v_call: TRBV18
j_call: TRBJ2-3
clone_size: -
d_call: -
cdr3_nt: TGTGCCAGCTCCCCTAACCTCCCGAGCATCGGTACGCAGTATTTT
cdr3_aa: CASSPNLPSIGTQYF

v_call: TRBV5-6
j_call: TRBJ1-4
clone_size: -
d_call: -
cdr3_nt: TGTGCCAGCAGTTCCCCGGGGGACGGTGAAAAACTGTTTTTT
cdr3_aa: CASSSPGDGEKLFF

v_call: TRBV5-1
j_call: TRBJ2-3
clone_size: -
d_call: -
cdr3_nt: TGCGCCAGCAGCTTGGTGCGGGAAAGCTGGACAGATACGCAGTATTTT
cdr3_aa: CASSLVRESWTDTQYF

v_call: TRBV6-5
j_call: TRBJ2-5
clone_size: -
d_call: -
cdr3_nt: TGTGCCAGCAGTTTACGGCAGGGTCTAGAGACCCAGTACTTC
cdr3_aa: CASSLRQGLETQYF

v_call: TRBV18
j_call: TRBJ2-1
clone_size: -
d_call: TRBD2
cdr3_nt: TGTGCCAGCTCACCACCGCTAGCGGGGGAAAATGAGCAGTTCTTC
cdr3_aa: CASSPPLAGENEQFF